This T cell receptor (beta chain) was recorded in a study of T cell repertoires in cytomegalovirus infection. Each CDR3 protein is one row after TCRdb ran MiXCR on the reads. The sample comprises under 500,000 distinct CDR3 sequences, approximately 46% of which are singletons, and around 45% rests with the top ten. A remark on this clonotype: Its antigen is unidentified.

Study conclusions and caveats: CMV-specific TCR beta clonotypes restricted by HLA-C dominated the ex vivo response.

Source: cultured PBMCs, taken from culture after CMV antigen stimulation. This TCR was recovered from a human donor in good health (CMV status not recorded). Some clones in this sample may be carry-over from other donors' samples.

The CDR3 sequence: CATESSGANVLTF. The CDR3 DNA follows: TGTGCCACAGAAAGCTCTGGGGCCAACGTCCTGACTTTC. J is TRBJ2-6 and V is TRBV27; D is ambiguous. The CDR3 runs 13 residues. Trimming removed 10 bases from V and 0 bases from J, with 7 bases in between. The germline CDR1 and CDR2 sequences are MNHEY and SMNVEV (reference sequence).